One sample yielded the 27 T cell receptor beta chains listed below, sequenced in a study of technical replicates of blood from several donors. Profiled with immunoSEQ multiplex PCR; TCRdb holds only in-frame clones, not every one. The data hold some 66,000 clones, with roughly 88% observed a single time. The material sequenced was PBMCs. These receptors were collected from a human donor in good health. Some clones in this sample may be carry-over from other donors' samples.

This clone occurred a few times. The chain uses TRBV27 and TRBJ1-2; D is perhaps TRBD1 (6 bases). The V gene's germline CDR1 is MNHEY and CDR2 SMNVEV (reference sequence). Trimming left V 5 bases short and J 5 bases short, with 12 bases between. The CDR3 consists of 13 residues. CDR3 nucleotide sequence: TGTGCCAGCAGTCCCCGGGACACTTATGGCTACACCTTC. Its protein product is CASSPRDTYGYTF.

For the CDR3, the DNA is TGTGCCAGCAGCTTGGTGGCAAACAATGAGCAGTTCTTC. It is translated as CASSLVANNEQFF. V gene TRBV5-6 combines with J gene TRBJ2-1; unclear D gene. V lost 0 bases and J lost 5, with 6 bases in between. In germline, CDR1 is SGHDT, CDR2 YYEEEE. The CDR3 is 13 amino acids.

This clone has more than one count but fewer than ten. This sequence joins TRBV6-5 and TRBJ1-2; the D is unclear. The germline gives CDR1 MNHEY, CDR2 SVGAGI. The V end was cut by 5 bases, the J end by 5 bases, with 6 bases between. The length of the CDR3 is 11 residues. CDR3 region: CASSPLYGYTF. CDR3 coding DNA: TGTGCCAGCAGTCCCTTATATGGCTACACCTTC.

This chain's CDR3 is CASSYSTAGAYEQYF. The CDR3 nucleotides are TGTGCCAGCAGTTACTCGACAGCGGGAGCATACGAGCAGTACTTC. V gene TRBV6-5 combines with J gene TRBJ2-7; the match to TRBD2 covers 8 bases. After removal of 0 bases from V and 4 bases from J, the junction contained 5 bases not matched to a gene. The germline gives CDR1 MNHEY, CDR2 SVGAGI. This CDR3 contains 15 residues.

The chain has TRBV7-2 and TRBJ2-3; the match to TRBD1 covers 10 bases. Germline assignment: CDR1 SGHTA and CDR2 FQGNSA. This CDR3 region has 17 residues. Losses at the gene ends were 4 bases for V and 1 base for J; bases not matched to a gene: 8. CDR3 sequence reads: CASSYAAGTGGTDTQYF. The CDR3 DNA reads as TGTGCCAGCAGCTACGCCGCGGGGACAGGGGGCACAGATACGCAGTATTTT.

The chain couples TRBV29-1 to TRBJ1-2; maybe TRBD1 (5 bases). CDR1 and CDR2 (germline): SQVTM, ANQGSEA. The V and J ends lost 1 base and 3 bases respectively, with 12 bases between them. This CDR3 is built from 14 residues. The CDR3 loop is CSVEGRGRYYGYTF. In DNA form, the CDR3 reads TGCAGCGTTGAAGGGAGGGGTAGATACTATGGCTACACCTTC.

The V and J genes are TRBV5-1 and TRBJ2-7, with 11 bases matching TRBD1. The CDR3 covers 14 residues. The V gene end was trimmed by 0 bases and the J gene end by 5 bases; junction bases not matched to a gene: 1. CDR1 and CDR2 (germline): SGHRS, YFSETQ. CDR3 bases: TGCGCCAGCAGCTTGGTGGGACAGGGGGACGAGCAGTACTTC. Translating it yields CASSLVGQGDEQYF.

The V call is TRBV2, the J call TRBJ2-1; the D is unclear. This CDR3 is built from 14 residues. Per the germline V gene, CDR1 is SNHLY and CDR2 is FYNNEI. V dropped 5 bases and J dropped 0 bases, with 8 bases sitting between them. CDR3 amino acids: CASSKFSSYNEQFF. The CDR3 DNA is TGTGCCAGCAGTAAGTTTAGCTCCTACAATGAGCAGTTCTTC.

This chain uses TRBV4-1 with TRBJ2-3; D not certain. The CDR3 totals 13 residues. The germline gives CDR1 MGHRA, CDR2 YSYEKL. Trimming left V 1 base short and J 6 bases short, with 8 bases between. The CDR3 region is CASSQVGADTQYF. The CDR3 DNA is TGCGCCAGCAGCCAAGTCGGTGCTGATACGCAGTATTTT.

V gene TRBV19 combines with J gene TRBJ1-5, with TRBD1 as a possible D gene (5 bases). The CDR3 loop spans 13 amino acids. Looked up from germline, CDR1 is LNHDA and CDR2 is SQIVND (reference sequence). The germline V and J ends were trimmed by 1 base and 7 bases, with 8 bases remaining between them. DNA for the CDR3: TGTGCCAGTAGTATAGTTCGGGGGCAGCCCCAGCATTTT. As protein: CASSIVRGQPQHF.

V is TRBV5-6 and J is TRBJ2-2; 8 bases align to TRBD1. Germline V gives CDR1 SGHDT, CDR2 YYEEEE. J gave up 0 bases and V 4 bases, and 5 bases lay outside the gene matches. The CDR3 length is 16 residues. Here the CDR3 DNA reads TGTGCCAGCAGCCAGAGGGACAGGCCGAACACCGGGGAGCTGTTTTTT. Translated: CASSQRDRPNTGELFF.

J is TRBJ2-7 and V is TRBV10-3; no clear D gene. Trimming shortened V by 6 bases and J by 2 bases, and 14 bases separated the two germline ends. The germline CDR1 and CDR2 sequences are ENHRY and SYGVKD. The CDR3 extends over 14 amino acids. The CDR3 DNA follows: TGTGCCATCAGATCCTCCGACACCACCTACGAGCAGTACTTC. It encodes CAIRSSDTTYEQYF.

In its sample, this clone was seen a few times. V gene TRBV19 combines with J gene TRBJ1-2, with a possible D match to TRBD1 (6 bases). Trimming left V 7 bases short and J 6 bases short, with 18 bases between. The CDR3 has 14 residues. Germline loops: CDR1 LNHDA, CDR2 SQIVND (reference sequence). The CDR3 DNA is TGTGCCAGTACCGAGAAACCTCCAGGGGATGGCTACACCTTC. This gives the protein CASTEKPPGDGYTF.

The chain is built from TRBV12-5 and TRBJ2-5; D may be TRBD2 (6 bases). V was shortened by 7 bases and J by 3 bases, with 12 bases between the two germline ends. Per germline, CDR1 LGHNT and CDR2 FRNRAP. The CDR3 runs 13 residues. CDR3 sequence: CASARGSEETQYF. In DNA, the CDR3 is TGTGCTAGTGCCCGGGGGTCCGAAGAGACCCAGTACTTC.

The table lists this clone with a few counts. The V call is TRBV2, the J call TRBJ2-7; 8 bases align to TRBD1. V shed 10 bases and J 7 bases; nucleotides not matched to a gene: 12. The germline gives CDR1 SNHLY, CDR2 FYNNEI. The CDR3 extends over 13 amino acids. The CDR3 protein is CATATGAVQEQYF. CDR3 DNA sequence: TGTGCCACCGCGACAGGGGCGGTCCAGGAGCAGTACTTC.

The CDR3 reads CAISEQAGRGNEQYF. In DNA form, the CDR3 reads TGTGCCATCAGTGAGCAGGCAGGTCGAGGGAACGAGCAGTACTTC. The rearrangement uses TRBV10-3 and TRBJ2-7; tentatively, D is TRBD2 (5 bases). Germline CDR1 is ENHRY and CDR2 is SYGVKD. Trimming stripped 2 bases from V and 5 bases from J, with 16 bases between. This CDR3 spans 15 amino acids.

This clone was seen only once. The rearrangement uses TRBV7-2 and TRBJ1-4, with 10 bases aligning to TRBD1. Per germline, CDR1 SGHTA and CDR2 FQGNSA. The CDR3 totals 14 residues. V dropped 6 bases and J dropped 7; count of bases not matched to a gene: 5. The CDR3 region is CASRVGQGVEKLFF. For the CDR3, the DNA is TGTGCCAGCAGAGTAGGACAGGGGGTTGAAAAACTGTTTTTT.

This chain joins TRBV2 and TRBJ2-7; 8 bases match TRBD2. This CDR3 comprises 16 residues. Germline V gene lookup returns CDR1 SNHLY and CDR2 FYNNEI. The V gene end was trimmed by 7 bases and the J gene end by 1 base; junction bases not matched to a gene: 12. CDR3 nucleotides: TGTGCCAGCACCCCCGCCCCGGGGGGGACTTCCTACGAGCAGTACTTC. It translates to CASTPAPGGTSYEQYF.

This chain uses TRBV2 with TRBJ1-5; D unclear. The length of the CDR3 is 13 residues. CDR1 and CDR2 from the germline V gene are SNHLY and FYNNEI. V was clipped by 6 bases and J by 2 bases, with 8 bases between them. The CDR3 coding sequence is TGTGCCAGCAGAACGGAGGGCAATCAGCCCCAGCATTTT. Translating it yields CASRTEGNQPQHF.

The genes are TRBV6-5 and TRBJ2-1, with 10 bases that match TRBD2. CDR1 and CDR2 (germline): MNHEY, SVGAGI. J gave up 9 bases and V 6 bases, and 8 bases lay outside the gene matches. The CDR3 sequence is 14 residues long. CDR3 sequence reads: CASSYVRLAGEQFF. The CDR3 DNA sequence: TGTGCCAGCAGCTACGTTAGACTAGCGGGTGAGCAGTTCTTC.

The chain is built from TRBV4-2 and TRBJ1-4; D gene uncertain. This CDR3 region has 17 residues. Germline V gene lookup returns CDR1 LGHNA and CDR2 YNFKEQ. V was pared by 0 bases and J by 2 bases, with 13 bases between. The CDR3: CASSQDRGSSTNEKLFF. CDR3 DNA: TGTGCCAGCAGCCAAGATCGAGGGAGTTCGACTAATGAAAAACTGTTTTTT.

V gene TRBV13 combines with J gene TRBJ2-5; maybe TRBD1 (5 bases). Looked up from germline, CDR1 is PRHDT and CDR2 is FYEKMQ (reference sequence). Trimming pared 5 bases from V and 2 bases from J, leaving 9 bases between. The CDR3 extends over 13 amino acids. This CDR3 reads CASSHQGQETQYF. CDR3 sequence (DNA): TGTGCCAGCAGCCACCAGGGACAAGAGACCCAGTACTTC.

This clone was picked up one time. The chain's CDR3 is CASSQREASTDTQYF. The CDR3 DNA sequence: TGTGCCAGCAGCCAGCGGGAGGCCAGCACAGATACGCAGTATTTT. V usage is TRBV5-4 and J usage is TRBJ2-3; 9 nucleotides align to TRBD2. This CDR3 region has 15 residues. J lost 0 bases, V lost 4 bases, and 3 bases had no gene match. Germline CDR1 reads SGHNT; CDR2 reads YYREEE (reference sequence).

V gene TRBV10-3 combines with J gene TRBJ2-1; 8 positions match TRBD2. The CDR3 contains 15 residues. From germline, CDR1 is ENHRY and CDR2 SYGVKD. V was clipped by 7 bases and J by 1 base; unmatched bases: 6. The CDR3 DNA is TGTGCCATCAAAGATTCGGGGGGGTCCTACAATGAGCAGTTCTTC. Its translation: CAIKDSGGSYNEQFF.

This clone was recorded only once. The chain combines TRBV7-8 with TRBJ2-2; perhaps TRBD2 as D (5 bases). This CDR3 has 15 amino acids. Germline V gene data show CDR1 as SGHVS and CDR2 as FQNEAQ. Trimming left V 1 base short and J 5 bases short, with 11 bases between. The chain's CDR3 is CASSLVERRTGELFF. In DNA, the CDR3 is TGTGCCAGCAGCTTAGTAGAGCGGAGAACCGGGGAGCTGTTTTTT.

The chain links TRBV21-1 to TRBJ1-2. TRBV21-1 is a pseudogene. This CDR3 contains 16 residues. The CDR3 protein is CASSKSMQGLNYGYTF. DNA of the CDR3: TGTGCCAGCAGCAAAAGTATGCAGGGACTCAACTATGGCTACACCTTC.

CDR3 nucleotide sequence: TGTGCCAGCCGGGACAGCCTCAAAAACATTCAGTACTTC. It translates to CASRDSLKNIQYF. The gene calls are TRBV2 and TRBJ2-4; 7 positions agree with TRBD1. Looked up from germline, CDR1 is SNHLY and CDR2 is FYNNEI. The V gene end was trimmed by 8 bases and the J gene end by 3 bases; junction bases not matched to a gene: 4. This CDR3 region has 13 residues.